A selection of T cell receptor beta chains follows, all from one sample in a study of T cell responses to AZD1222 COVID-19 vaccine. Generated by immunoSEQ multiplex PCR, the TCRdb table keeps only in-frame clones and is missing some. The profile shows more than 85,000 clones, 78% of them singletons. This sample comprised peripheral blood, obtained on day 0 of AZD1222 vaccination. The receptors here all came from an adult in good health. Both conserved end residues are part of each CDR3. The order of the fields is J gene, clone size, V gene, CDR3 length, D gene, CDR3 protein, CDR3 DNA. The D gene is left open where the match is weak. Size is omitted from some rows. Given values are once, few, many or a class for expanded clones.

>TRBJ2-7|once|TRBV5-5|17|NA
CASSLEGKGYIPYEQYF
TGTGCCAGCAGCTTGGAGGGTAAGGGCTACATTCCCTACGAGCAGTACTTC
>TRBJ2-3|NA|TRBV2|12|NA
CASSLSTDTQYF
TGTGCCAGCAGCCTCAGCACAGATACGCAGTATTTT
>TRBJ1-1|NA|TRBV10-3|14|NA
CAIAPRGGNTEAFF
TGTGCCATAGCCCCCCGGGGGGGGAACACTGAAGCTTTCTTT
>TRBJ2-3|once|TRBV12-2|14|NA
CASIGDSSTDTQYF
TGTGCAAGTATTGGGGATTCTAGCACAGATACGCAGTATTTT
>TRBJ1-4|NA|TRBV29-1|13|TRBD1
CSVESKQGEKLFF
TGCAGCGTTGAATCCAAACAGGGGGAAAAACTGTTTTTT
>TRBJ2-5|NA|TRBV24-1|18|NA
CATSDSQGGNGLGETQYF
TGTGCCACCAGTGATTCGCAGGGGGGGAATGGACTAGGAGAGACCCAGTACTTC
>TRBJ1-4|NA|TRBV18|16|NA
CASSPQFYATNEKLFF
TGTGCCAGCTCACCTCAGTTCTATGCAACTAATGAAAAACTGTTTTTT
>TRBJ1-1|NA|TRBV7-9|13|NA
CASSLRGVTEAFF
TGTGCCAGCAGCTTAAGAGGGGTTACTGAAGCTTTCTTT
>TRBJ2-2|NA|TRBV2|15|TRBD2
CVSGDSGRVIGELFF
TGTGTCAGCGGAGATAGCGGGAGGGTTATCGGGGAGCTGTTTTTT
>TRBJ1-2|NA|TRBV6-2/TRBV6-3|16|TRBD1
CASSFLTGGTLYGYTF
TGTGCCAGCAGTTTTCTTACAGGGGGCACCCTCTATGGCTACACCTTC
>TRBJ2-7|NA|TRBV5-8|14|NA
CASSWDRDRNEQYF
TGTGCCAGCAGCTGGGACCGGGACCGGAACGAGCAGTACTTC
>TRBJ1-3|NA|TRBV28|15|TRBD1
CASSRGQGSGNTIYF
TGTGCCAGCAGTCGGGGACAGGGCTCTGGAAACACCATATATTTT
>TRBJ1-5|NA|TRBV28|16|TRBD1
CASLTRGQLFNQPQHF
TGTGCCAGCCTGACCAGGGGACAGCTTTTCAATCAGCCCCAGCATTTT
>TRBJ2-7|few|TRBV27|18|TRBD2
CASSLYAPGLAGIYEQYF
TGTGCCAGCAGTTTATATGCCCCCGGGCTAGCGGGAATCTACGAGCAGTACTTC
>TRBJ2-1|NA|TRBV10-1|14|TRBD2
CASSGLAKRNEQFF
TGCGCCAGCAGTGGACTAGCCAAGAGGAATGAGCAGTTCTTC
>TRBJ1-5|once|TRBV2|15|TRBD1
CASSEEGASNQPQHF
TGTGCCAGCAGTGAGGAGGGGGCAAGCAATCAGCCCCAGCATTTT
>TRBJ1-3|NA|TRBV9|13|NA
CASSEASGNTIYF
TGTGCCAGCAGCGAGGCCTCTGGAAACACCATATATTTT
>TRBJ1-3|few|TRBV4-3|16|TRBD1
CASSQGTGLSGNTIYF
TGCGCCAGCAGCCAAGGGACAGGGCTCTCTGGAAACACCATATATTTT
>TRBJ2-1|NA|TRBV29-1|13|TRBD2
CSVVASGYNEQFF
TGCAGCGTTGTGGCTAGCGGTTACAATGAGCAGTTCTTC
>TRBJ1-2|few|TRBV7-9|11|NA
CAAVRLGGYTF
TGTGCCGCCGTACGATTGGGTGGCTACACCTTC
>TRBJ1-4|NA|TRBV30|14|TRBD1
CAWSGGQGMEKLFF
TGTGCCTGGAGTGGGGGACAGGGGATGGAAAAACTGTTTTTT
>TRBJ1-2|few|TRBV30|13|NA
CAWSEGDWYGYTF
TGTGCCTGGAGTGAGGGGGACTGGTATGGCTACACCTTC
>TRBJ2-5|NA|TRBV29-1|12|NA
CSGRTVQETQYF
TGCAGCGGAAGGACAGTCCAAGAGACCCAGTACTTC
>TRBJ2-5|NA|TRBV6-2/TRBV6-3|12|NA
CASSHRKETQYF
TGTGCCAGCAGCCACCGGAAAGAGACCCAGTACTTC
>TRBJ1-5|NA|TRBV7-8|16|TRBD1
CASSLDTGVSNQPQHF
TGTGCCAGCAGCTTAGATACAGGGGTAAGCAATCAGCCCCAGCATTTT
>TRBJ2-5|NA|TRBV10-3|14|NA
CAIGEPRSSETQYF
TGTGCCATCGGGGAACCCAGGTCGTCGGAGACCCAGTACTTC
>TRBJ2-6|once|TRBV7-2|15|NA
CASSLGLSGANVLTF
TGTGCCAGCAGCTTAGGACTCTCTGGGGCCAACGTCCTGACTTTC
>TRBJ1-1|NA|TRBV5-1|13|NA
CASSLSTKTEAFF
TGCGCCAGCAGCTTGTCTACAAAAACTGAAGCTTTCTTT
>TRBJ2-1|NA|TRBV20-1|11|NA
CSAAQVDEQFF
TGCAGTGCTGCCCAGGTGGATGAGCAGTTCTTC
>TRBJ1-1|NA|TRBV12-3/TRBV12-4|13|NA
CASSLTRNTEAFF
TGTGCCAGCAGTCTAACACGGAACACTGAAGCTTTCTTT
>TRBJ1-2|NA|TRBV11-2|15|TRBD1
CASSSLRTGSYGYTF
TGTGCCAGCAGCTCCCTTCGGACAGGGAGCTATGGCTACACCTTC
>TRBJ1-1|NA|TRBV12-3/TRBV12-4|11|TRBD1
CASSLDRGCTF
TGTGCCAGCAGCTTGGACAGGGGATGTACCTTT
>TRBJ2-7|once|TRBV6-5|15|NA
CASSPPSASGWEQYF
TGTGCCAGCAGTCCCCCATCGGCTTCAGGTTGGGAGCAGTACTTC
>TRBJ2-5|NA|TRBV14|15|TRBD2
CASSGQAGISQTQYF
TGTGCCAGCAGCGGCCAAGCGGGGATCTCCCAGACCCAGTACTTC
>TRBJ1-2|NA|TRBV28|13|NA
CASSLRGAYGYTF
TGTGCCAGCAGTTTACGGGGCGCGTATGGCTACACCTTC
>TRBJ2-1|NA|TRBV12-3/TRBV12-4|13|TRBD2
CASWREEYNEQFF
TGTGCCAGCTGGCGGGAGGAATACAATGAGCAGTTCTTC
>TRBJ1-4|NA|TRBV5-1|13|NA
CASSLDKSEKLFF
TGCGCCAGCAGCTTGGACAAATCTGAAAAACTGTTTTTT
>TRBJ1-3|NA|TRBV6-6|21|NA
CASSTRWDPGSIVNSGNTIYF
TGTGCCAGCAGCACACGGTGGGATCCAGGATCCATAGTTAACTCTGGAAACACCATATATTTT
>TRBJ2-7|NA|TRBV7-9|13|NA
CASSLPIAYEQYF
TGTGCCAGCAGCTTACCCATAGCCTACGAGCAGTACTTC
>TRBJ2-7|NA|TRBV9|14|TRBD2
CASSGGGSRFEQYF
TGTGCCAGCAGCGGAGGCGGGAGTAGATTCGAGCAGTACTTC
>TRBJ2-3|NA|TRBV5-1|14|NA
CASRVSWGTDTQYF
TGCGCCAGCAGGGTATCATGGGGCACAGATACGCAGTATTTT
>TRBJ2-1|NA|TRBV11-2|17|NA
CASSLERGGGGYNEQFF
TGTGCCAGCAGCTTAGAGAGGGGAGGAGGGGGATACAATGAGCAGTTCTTC
>TRBJ2-7|NA|TRBV18|16|TRBD2
CASSPDTSGIRYEQYF
TGTGCCAGCTCACCAGATACTAGCGGGATACGGTACGAGCAGTACTTC
>TRBJ2-3|NA|TRBV10-2|15|TRBD2
CATLPTSGTGMGQYF
TGCGCCACCTTACCGACTAGCGGGACGGGGATGGGGCAGTATTTT
>TRBJ2-7|few|TRBV15|13|NA
CATSRQRGHEQYF
TGTGCCACCAGCAGACAGAGGGGCCACGAGCAGTACTTC
>TRBJ2-7|NA|TRBV29-1|13|NA
CSVRGGDSYEQYF
TGCAGCGTTCGGGGCGGGGATTCCTACGAGCAGTACTTC
>TRBJ2-7|NA|TRBV7-9|15|NA
CASSSTRTGPYEQYF
TGTGCCAGCAGCTCTACGAGGACTGGACCCTACGAGCAGTACTTC
>TRBJ2-5|NA|TRBV15|15|NA
CATSRDIGGAETQYF
TGTGCCACCAGCAGAGATATTGGGGGGGCAGAGACCCAGTACTTC
>TRBJ2-7|once|TRBV5-1|13|NA
CASSGTDFYEQYF
TGCGCCAGCAGCGGGACTGACTTCTACGAGCAGTACTTC
>TRBJ2-7|once|TRBV6-6|14|TRBD1
CASSPRDRGYEQYF
TGTGCCAGCAGCCCCCGGGACAGGGGATACGAGCAGTACTTC
>TRBJ1-5|few|TRBV7-9|15|NA
CASSLDRLGYQPQHF
TGTGCCAGCAGCTTAGATCGGCTCGGGTATCAGCCCCAGCATTTT
>TRBJ1-1|NA|TRBV29-1|11|NA
CSGGGTTEAFF
TGCAGCGGTGGAGGTACCACTGAAGCTTTCTTT
>TRBJ2-7|NA|TRBV5-5|16|TRBD2
CASSLWIAGATYEQYF
TGTGCCAGCAGCTTGTGGATAGCGGGCGCCACCTACGAGCAGTACTTC
>TRBJ1-1|NA|TRBV27|13|NA
CASSASRGTEAFF
TGTGCCAGCAGTGCCTCCAGGGGCACTGAAGCTTTCTTT
>TRBJ2-3|NA|TRBV18|11|NA
CASSPTDTQYF
TGTGCCAGCTCACCAACAGATACGCAGTATTTT
>TRBJ1-4|once|TRBV28|15|NA
CASSLGSQGNEKLFF
TGTGCCAGCAGTCTCGGGAGCCAGGGGAATGAAAAACTGTTTTTT
>TRBJ1-6|NA|TRBV27|15|NA
CASTARGGPYSPLHF
TGTGCCAGCACCGCCCGGGGGGGGCCTTATTCACCCCTCCACTTT